What follows is one T cell receptor beta chain and its context. This sample is drawn from a study of blood T cell repertoires in COVID-19. Overall study: Sample material is recorded as cDNA or gDNA derived from T cells, B-cell-depleted T cells, or PBMCs.

The CDR3 contains 14 residues. Trimming removed 7 bases from V and 5 bases from J, with 18 bases in between. Germline CDR1 and CDR2: SGHRS and YFSETQ. Original analysis: Amplification of reference gene primers was used by the study to estimate nucleated cell counts. Assay used: immunoSEQ multiplex PCR; TCRdb lists only in-frame clones, some missing. That table furnishes V, J and clone size, whereas the DNA furnished D and trimming. The table lists roughly 25,000 clones, 85% to 95% of them singletons. The chain combines TRBV5-1 with TRBJ2-5; TRBD1 might be the D (6 bases). This TCR derives from a woman in her forties or fifties with active COVID-19. Specimen: peripheral blood. CDR3 amino acids: CASCLAGVQETQYF. Written as DNA, the CDR3 is TGCGCCAGCTGTCTAGCAGGGGTTCAGGAGACCCAGTACTTC.